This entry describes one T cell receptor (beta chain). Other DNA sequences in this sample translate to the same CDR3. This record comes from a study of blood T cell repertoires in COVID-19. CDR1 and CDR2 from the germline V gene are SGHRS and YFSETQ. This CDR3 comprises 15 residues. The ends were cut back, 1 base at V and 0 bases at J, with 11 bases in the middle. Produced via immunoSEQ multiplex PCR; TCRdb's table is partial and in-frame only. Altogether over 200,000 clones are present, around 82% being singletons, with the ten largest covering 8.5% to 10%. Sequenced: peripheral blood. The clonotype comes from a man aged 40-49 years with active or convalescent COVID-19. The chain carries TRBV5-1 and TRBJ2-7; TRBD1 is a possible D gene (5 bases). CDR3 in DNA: TGCGCCAGCAGCTTGCTTCAGGGCCGCTCCTACGAGCAGTACTTC. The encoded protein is CASSLLQGRSYEQYF.